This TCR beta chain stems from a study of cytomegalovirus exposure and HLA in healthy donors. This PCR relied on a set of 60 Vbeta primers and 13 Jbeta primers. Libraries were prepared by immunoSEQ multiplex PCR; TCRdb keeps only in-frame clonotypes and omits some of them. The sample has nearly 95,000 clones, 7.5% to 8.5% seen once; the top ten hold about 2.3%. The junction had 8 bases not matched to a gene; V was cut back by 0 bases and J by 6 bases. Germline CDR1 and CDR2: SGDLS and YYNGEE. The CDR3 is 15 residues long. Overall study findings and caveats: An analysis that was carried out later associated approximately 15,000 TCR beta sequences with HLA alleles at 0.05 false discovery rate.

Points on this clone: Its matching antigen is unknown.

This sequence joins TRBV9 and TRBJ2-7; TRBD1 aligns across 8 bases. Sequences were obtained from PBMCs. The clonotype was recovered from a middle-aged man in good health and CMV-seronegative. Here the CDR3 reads CASSVVAGGWSEQYF. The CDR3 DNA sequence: TGTGCCAGCAGCGTAGTGGCAGGGGGCTGGAGCGAGCAGTACTTC.